Described below is a single TCR beta chain sequence and its context. Its antigen is currently unknown. This CDR3 is also generated by other DNA sequences in the sample. A deep-level run was used for the assay. In the authors' workflow: Junction-only sequences produced by ImmunoSEQ had no quality scores, so filtering differed. The method was immunoSEQ multiplex PCR; TCRdb's version includes in-frame clones alone and lacks a portion of them. That table supplies the V and J calls and clone size; D and trimming were determined from the DNA. Here the sample spans under 1 million clones, about 96% being singletons. The naive CD8 population came from CD45RO-negative cells selected for CCR7, without terminally differentiated effector memory CD45RA+ cells. The sample belongs to a study of shared clonotypes between healthy human individuals. This CDR3 contains 12 residues. Between the trimmed V and J ends, which lost 3 bases and 5 bases, there was a span of 7 bases. Germline V gives CDR1 MNHEY, CDR2 SVGAGI.

Notes on the study in general: Some naive CD4 clonotypes, around 5%, turned up in common across several donors. On the whole, naive subsets had larger estimated richness than memory subsets had.

The chain carries TRBV6-5 and TRBJ1-1; D might be TRBD1 (5 bases). The sample was naive CD8+ T cells sorted from blood. This TCR was recovered from a man aged 25 to 45 in good health. The CDR3 nucleotides are TGTGCCAGCAGTTATGGGGGGACTGAAGCTTTCTTT. Its translation is CASSYGGTEAFF.